A selection of T cell receptor beta chains follows, all from one sample in a study of early T cells in non-severe SARS-CoV-2 infection. TCRdb re-analysed the 5' RACE reads in MiXCR, keeping a single row per CDR3 protein. The sample holds about 69,000 distinct CDR3 sequences, about 9% seen once. Sample: whole blood. These receptors originate from an adult who was a healthcare worker with PCR-confirmed SARS-CoV-2 infection or an uninfected control (not recorded which). The conserved cysteine and the conserved F or W are not part of the CDR3 here. The order of the fields is V gene, J gene, CDR3 protein.

V gene: TRBV18; J gene: TRBJ2-6; CDR3 protein: ASSPGRTGGANVLT
V gene: TRBV12-3/TRBV12-4; J gene: TRBJ1-1; CDR3 protein: ASSGLGNTEAF
V gene: TRBV2; J gene: TRBJ2-3; CDR3 protein: ASDSGTFTDTQY
V gene: TRBV11-3; J gene: TRBJ2-3; CDR3 protein: ASSPGTRDTQY
V gene: TRBV6-2/TRBV6-3; J gene: TRBJ1-5; CDR3 protein: ASSFSTGGWVGNQPQH
V gene: TRBV6-5; J gene: TRBJ2-5; CDR3 protein: ASKFLAGVETQY
V gene: TRBV5-8; J gene: TRBJ1-1; CDR3 protein: ASSMRRDTEAF
V gene: TRBV29-1; J gene: TRBJ2-4; CDR3 protein: SVSQGRGNIQY
V gene: TRBV7-6; J gene: TRBJ2-7; CDR3 protein: ASSDRDDEQY
V gene: TRBV2; J gene: TRBJ2-1; CDR3 protein: ASSAYSGTASLAGLHNEQF
V gene: TRBV2; J gene: TRBJ2-1; CDR3 protein: ASSVRGSYNEQF
V gene: TRBV20-1; J gene: TRBJ2-3; CDR3 protein: SARVPSGSTDTQY
V gene: TRBV6-2/TRBV6-3; J gene: TRBJ2-1; CDR3 protein: AIAEPNYNEQF
V gene: TRBV2; J gene: TRBJ1-5; CDR3 protein: ASSLNRDRGSWPQH
V gene: TRBV20-1; J gene: TRBJ1-1; CDR3 protein: SARSPRAEAF
V gene: TRBV20-1; J gene: TRBJ2-7; CDR3 protein: SALGQASYEQY
V gene: TRBV3-1; J gene: TRBJ2-1; CDR3 protein: ASSSTGVLVNEQF
V gene: TRBV7-3; J gene: TRBJ1-5; CDR3 protein: ASSLNGAHRDYQPQH
V gene: TRBV19; J gene: TRBJ2-3; CDR3 protein: ASISDPSTDTQY
V gene: TRBV30; J gene: TRBJ1-5; CDR3 protein: AWSQGDNQPQH
V gene: TRBV30; J gene: TRBJ2-5; CDR3 protein: AWSEISGRVRETQY
V gene: TRBV20-1; J gene: TRBJ2-7; CDR3 protein: SARDSHSYEQY
V gene: TRBV3-1; J gene: TRBJ1-1; CDR3 protein: ASSQEGRTEAF
V gene: TRBV19; J gene: TRBJ2-5; CDR3 protein: ASSIQKGETQY
V gene: TRBV5-4; J gene: TRBJ2-2; CDR3 protein: ASSAEGNTGELF
V gene: TRBV6-5; J gene: TRBJ2-3; CDR3 protein: ASSYSTSWGSTDTQY
V gene: TRBV20-1; J gene: TRBJ1-4; CDR3 protein: SAFNSQGANEKLF
V gene: TRBV3-1; J gene: TRBJ2-3; CDR3 protein: ASSRDIRTDTQY
V gene: TRBV24-1; J gene: TRBJ2-5; CDR3 protein: ATSDPGGEKTQY
V gene: TRBV4-1; J gene: TRBJ1-4; CDR3 protein: ASSQDSGDSTNEKLF
V gene: TRBV5-1; J gene: TRBJ1-2; CDR3 protein: ASSLFDKNYGYT
V gene: TRBV5-1; J gene: TRBJ2-3; CDR3 protein: ASKNPSGEEQY
V gene: TRBV6-1; J gene: TRBJ1-5; CDR3 protein: ASSVRRGDQPQH
V gene: TRBV10-3; J gene: TRBJ2-5; CDR3 protein: AISEREFSGTQY
V gene: TRBV5-6; J gene: TRBJ2-3; CDR3 protein: ASSVQGRTIGDTQY
V gene: TRBV21-1; J gene: TRBJ1-3; CDR3 protein: ASSPRGGSGNTIY
V gene: TRBV12-3/TRBV12-4; J gene: TRBJ1-4; CDR3 protein: ASSGQGKMKLF
V gene: TRBV30; J gene: TRBJ1-1; CDR3 protein: AWRDEDGLNTEAF
V gene: TRBV12-3/TRBV12-4; J gene: TRBJ2-5; CDR3 protein: ASSKGTQY
V gene: TRBV6-5; J gene: TRBJ2-7; CDR3 protein: ASTSPVMGEQY
V gene: TRBV29-1; J gene: TRBJ2-7; CDR3 protein: SAVRTGSYEQY
V gene: TRBV20-1; J gene: TRBJ1-5; CDR3 protein: SARQGNQPQH
V gene: TRBV20-1; J gene: TRBJ2-5; CDR3 protein: SAPTGERTSGIQETQY
V gene: TRBV6-1; J gene: TRBJ2-1; CDR3 protein: ASSQDRGLGEQF
V gene: TRBV7-2; J gene: TRBJ2-7; CDR3 protein: ASSLDRGRDEQY
V gene: TRBV7-3; J gene: TRBJ2-1; CDR3 protein: ASSPSMGGYNEQF
V gene: TRBV10-1; J gene: TRBJ2-7; CDR3 protein: ASSEGLAAQY
V gene: TRBV2; J gene: TRBJ2-3; CDR3 protein: ASRSGTGGGYPSNTQY
V gene: TRBV4-2; J gene: TRBJ2-1; CDR3 protein: ASSQAYRDPGGNEQF
V gene: TRBV5-1; J gene: TRBJ1-5; CDR3 protein: ASSLNPDQPQH
V gene: TRBV7-2; J gene: TRBJ1-2; CDR3 protein: ASSSSWNYYGYT
V gene: TRBV29-1; J gene: TRBJ2-4; CDR3 protein: SVEGIPENIQY
V gene: TRBV7-2; J gene: TRBJ2-2; CDR3 protein: ASSSGLGSGFTGELF
V gene: TRBV10-2; J gene: TRBJ2-7; CDR3 protein: ASSVSGTGGLEQY